The 11 T cell receptor beta chains below all came from one sample that was sequenced in a study of cytomegalovirus exposure and HLA in healthy donors. The protocol was immunoSEQ multiplex PCR, while the TCRdb copy is restricted to in-frame clones and leaves out a portion. The table lists 65,000 to 80,000 clones, approximately 95% of them singletons. Sequenced input: PBMCs. Every receptor here comes from a woman aged 18-35 years in good health and CMV-seronegative.

The chain couples TRBV19 to TRBJ1-1; 10 nucleotides match TRBD1. Germline CDR1 LNHDA, CDR2 SQIVND (reference sequence). Trimming took 1 base from V and 4 from J; bases not matched to a gene: 0. The CDR3 totals 14 residues. The CDR3 reads CASSIGTGGTEAFF. In DNA, the CDR3 is TGTGCCAGTAGTATAGGGACAGGGGGCACTGAAGCTTTCTTT. The full variable domain, in which reference TRBV19 and TRBJ1-1 provide the parts outside the CDR3, is DGGITQSPKYLFRKEGQNVTLSCEQNLNHDAMYWYRQDPGQGLRLIYYSQIVNDFQKGDIAEGYSVSREKKESFPLTVTSAQKNPTAFYLCASSIGTGGTEAFFGQGTRLTVV.

The chain couples TRBV6-5 to TRBJ2-2; D might be TRBD2 (5 bases). V shed 6 bases and J shed 4 bases, with 15 bases lying between them. CDR3 length equals 15 residues. Germline-derived CDR1 and CDR2 are MNHEY and SVGAGI. CDR3 sequence: CASSRRTGVTGELFF. CDR3 nucleotides: TGTGCCAGCAGCCGTCGCACCGGGGTCACCGGGGAGCTGTTTTTT.

This clone was recorded once. The genes are TRBV6-1 and TRBJ2-7; 7 bases align to TRBD1. Trimming took 3 bases from V and 3 from J; bases not matched to a gene: 8. Germline V lookup: CDR1 MNHNS, CDR2 SASEGT. This CDR3 is 15 amino acids long. CDR3 sequence: CASSDWGQKSYEQYF. The DNA for the CDR3 is TGTGCCAGCAGTGATTGGGGACAGAAGAGCTACGAGCAGTACTTC.

This sequence joins TRBV19 and TRBJ1-4; D not certain. Trimming stripped 6 bases from V and 0 bases from J, with 11 bases between. CDR1 and CDR2 (germline): LNHDA, SQIVND (reference sequence). The CDR3 sequence is 15 residues long. The CDR3 DNA follows: TGTGCCAGTAGGGCGGGGAGTGCAACTAATGAAAAACTGTTTTTT. Amino acids: CASRAGSATNEKLFF. The full variable domain, in which reference TRBV19 and TRBJ1-4 provide the parts outside the CDR3, is DGGITQSPKYLFRKEGQNVTLSCEQNLNHDAMYWYRQDPGQGLRLIYYSQIVNDFQKGDIAEGYSVSREKKESFPLTVTSAQKNPTAFYLCASRAGSATNEKLFFGSGTQLSVL.

The chain employs TRBV6-6 and TRBJ1-6; 9 bases are a match to TRBD1. The ends lost 0 bases at V and 10 bases at J; junction bases unmatched: 4. The V gene's germline CDR1 is MNHNY and CDR2 SVGAGI (reference sequence). The CDR3 spans 15 residues. In nucleotides, the CDR3 is TGTGCCAGCAGTTACTCGACAGGGGGAGGCTCACCCCTCCACTTT. Translating gives CASSYSTGGGSPLHF.

This chain joins TRBV29-1 and TRBJ2-1; D is possibly TRBD2 (6 bases). CDR1 and CDR2 from the germline V gene are SQVTM and ANQGSEA. CDR3 length equals 14 residues. The ends were cut back, 1 base at V and 3 bases at J, with 10 bases in the middle. This CDR3 is CSVEGGDIYNEQFF. CDR3 DNA sequence: TGCAGCGTTGAAGGGGGGGATATCTACAATGAGCAGTTCTTC.

The chain joins TRBV2 to TRBJ2-3; 11 bases match TRBD2. The V gene end was trimmed by 6 bases and the J gene end by 6 bases; junction bases not matched to a gene: 2. Germline CDR1 SNHLY, CDR2 FYNNEI. This CDR3 spans 13 amino acids. The CDR3 protein is CASSIAGGDTQYF. CDR3 in DNA: TGTGCCAGCAGCATAGCGGGAGGGGATACGCAGTATTTT.

This chain links TRBV7-3 with TRBJ2-5, with D possibly TRBD2 on 6 matching bases. From germline, CDR1 is SGHTA and CDR2 FQGTGA. Deletions cut 1 base from V and 3 bases from J, with 12 bases between. The CDR3 runs to 15 residues. The CDR3: CASSLSGAGEETQYF. Here the CDR3 DNA reads TGTGCCAGCAGCTTAAGCGGAGCGGGCGAAGAGACCCAGTACTTC.

As to this clone: At one boundary the junction diverges from the germline segment, which might be a read error. The J gene is TRBJ1-2, the V gene TRBV2; D unresolved. Germline values: CDR1 SNHLY, CDR2 FYNNEI. The CDR3 has 8 amino acids. The CDR3: CASSESSF. CDR3 nucleotides: TGTGCCAGCAGTGAATCCTCCTTC.

The table lists this clone with a few counts. J is TRBJ1-2 and V is TRBV27; 8 bases agree with TRBD1. V dropped 5 bases and J dropped 6; count of bases not matched to a gene: 5. The CDR3 covers 13 residues. The V gene's germline CDR1 is MNHEY and CDR2 SMNVEV (reference sequence). CDR3 loop: CASSTDRVDGYTF. The CDR3 DNA reads as TGTGCCAGCAGTACGGACAGGGTGGATGGCTACACCTTC.

This clone was seen just once. The CDR3 reads CASSFRTGPEAFF. For the CDR3, the DNA is TGTGCCAGCAGCTTTAGGACAGGGCCTGAAGCTTTCTTT. The V and J genes are TRBV13 and TRBJ1-1, with 8 bases that match TRBD1. J was trimmed by 6 bases and V by 3 bases; bases with no gene match: 3. Germline V lookup: CDR1 PRHDT, CDR2 FYEKMQ (reference sequence). The CDR3 is 13 residues long. Filled out from reference TRBV13 and TRBJ1-1, the complete variable domain reads AAGVIQSPRHLIKEKRETATLKCYPIPRHDTVYWYQQGPGQDPQFLISFYEKMQSDKGSIPDRFSAQQFSDYHSELNMSSLELGDSALYFCASSFRTGPEAFFGQGTRLTVV.